The T cell receptor (beta chain) described here comes from a study of blood T cell repertoires in COVID-19. Germline values: CDR1 SGDLS, CDR2 YYNGEE. This CDR3 spans 16 amino acids. The J segment lost 5 bases and the V segment lost 4 bases, leaving 12 bases of the junction unmatched. Everyone who took part was about 18 to 90 years old, and they came from about two dozen US areas. Those designated as exposed participants met a COVID-19 case within 2 weeks before study entry. Per the study methods: Quantification of nucleated cells was approximated via reference gene primer amplification. The repertoire was sequenced with immunoSEQ multiplex PCR; TCRdb's copy has only in-frame clones and lacks some. V and J calls and clone size are those listed in that table; D and trimming were worked out from the DNA. The sample holds some 180,000 clones, 80% seen once.

The clonotype originates from a man between 60 and 75 years old who had been exposed to COVID-19. The sample comprised PBMCs or T cells enriched from blood (not recorded which). The genes are TRBV9 and TRBJ2-1, with 7 bases aligning to TRBD2. Written as DNA, the CDR3 is TGTGCCAGCAGCTCAGGTCCCCCTAGCGGACACAATGAGCAGTTCTTC. Its translation: CASSSGPPSGHNEQFF.